This TCR beta chain comes out of a study of CD8+CD57+ T cells in acquired aplastic anemia. Study-wide context: An average of approximately 3.2 ug of DNA was obtained from sorted CD4+ and CD8+ cells.

CDR3 length: 16 residues. CDR1 is SSHAT, CDR2 FNYEAQ, per germline (reference sequence). The template used for profiling TCR beta VDJ and CDR3 was genomic DNA. TCRdb analysed the reads with MiXCR anew, one entry per CDR3 protein. The sample has about 270,000 distinct CDR3 sequences; around three fifths are singletons. Comment on this clonotype: A junction end diverges from the germline sequence, so it may reflect a read error.

The sequence was obtained from a human donor with severe aplastic anemia or a healthy control (not recorded which). This sequence joins TRBV7-7 and TRBJ2-1, with TRBD2 identical over 12 bases. What was sequenced was sorted CD4+, CD8+, or CD8+CD57+ T cells (not recorded which) from PBMCs. Here the CDR3 DNA reads TGTGCTAGCAGCTTAGGTCTGACTAGCGGGAGCAATGAGCAGTTCTTC. Translation gives CASSLGLTSGSNEQFF.